This T cell receptor (beta chain) originates from a study of T-cell memory formation after mild COVID-19. This clonotype showed up just a few times. The antigen is unknown. Germline V gives CDR1 SGHRS, CDR2 YFSETQ. The CDR3 spans 15 residues. V lost 0 bases, J lost 5 bases, and 5 bases stayed unmatched. Study results and caveats: A second wave expanding day 15 to 37 was CD4+-biased; contracting clones were balanced.

TCR alpha and TCR beta cDNA libraries carrying sample barcodes and UMIs were produced by 5'RACE using constant-segment primers. In TCRdb, the 5' RACE reads were re-called with MiXCR into one record per CDR3 protein. The data show hundreds of thousands of distinct CDR3 sequences, approximately 18% seen once. This rearrangement joins TRBV5-1 to TRBJ1-5; TRBD1 matches 7 bases. Sequencing input: PBMCs or a T cell subset sorted from them (not recorded which). This clonotype was obtained from an adult woman who had mild COVID-19 (a few samples of this study predate the infection). Cell type and time point are not known. Here the CDR3 reads CASSLGGGNDQPQHF. The CDR3 nucleotides read TGCGCCAGCAGCTTGGGAGGGGGCAATGATCAGCCCCAGCATTTT. Drawing the rest from reference TRBV5-1 and TRBJ1-5, the complete variable domain is KAGVTQTPRYLIKTRGQQVTLSCSPISGHRSVSWYQQTPGQGLQFLFEYFSETQRNKGNFPGRFSGRQFSNSRSEMNVSTLELGDSALYLCASSLGGGNDQPQHFGDGTRLSIL.